This record concerns one T cell receptor (beta chain) sequence. Its target is not known. Blood, about 2.6 ml, was drawn per donor. This record comes from a study of monozygotic twins with inflammatory bowel disease. Study conclusions and caveats: The co-twins with IBD showed lower TCRbeta diversity (inverse Simpson) than their healthy siblings.

TCRdb re-called the 5' RACE reads; every CDR3 protein appears as one record, without DNA. The listing records 440,000 or so distinct CDR3 sequences. CDR1 LGHDT and CDR2 YNNKEL come from the germline V gene (reference sequence). The CDR3 consists of 12 residues. Sequencing was done on a sample of blood. The sequence was obtained from a human donor with ulcerative colitis or Crohn's disease, or a healthy co-twin of an affected twin (not recorded which). This chain joins TRBV3-1 and TRBJ2-7. This chain's CDR3 is CASSQVVYEQYF.